The TCR beta chain under discussion was sequenced for a study of blood T cell repertoires in COVID-19. Overall study context: Whether acute or convalescent, the COVID-19 samples came from the United States, Italy and Spain. From T cells, B-cell-depleted T cells, or PBMCs came the material, which was cDNA or gDNA.

Study processing details: Amplification of reference gene primers was used by the study to estimate nucleated cell counts. The repertoire was sequenced with immunoSEQ multiplex PCR; TCRdb's copy has only in-frame clones and lacks some. V and J calls and clone size are as listed in that table; D and trimming were resolved from the DNA. The sample consists of 75,000 to 95,000 clones, around 79% of them appearing once. This clone was observed a few times. Trimming cost V 2 bases and J 0 bases, with 10 bases left between them. The CDR3 contains 15 residues. Germline lookup yields CDR1 MNHEY and CDR2 SVGEGT.

The sequence derives from a woman over 75 with active or convalescent COVID-19. Sequencing input: peripheral blood. This sequence joins TRBV6-2 or TRBV6-3 and TRBJ1-2; D might be TRBD1 (6 bases). The CDR3 protein is CASSYGQNPNYGYTF. The CDR3, as DNA: TGTGCCAGCAGTTACGGACAGAACCCTAACTATGGCTACACCTTC.